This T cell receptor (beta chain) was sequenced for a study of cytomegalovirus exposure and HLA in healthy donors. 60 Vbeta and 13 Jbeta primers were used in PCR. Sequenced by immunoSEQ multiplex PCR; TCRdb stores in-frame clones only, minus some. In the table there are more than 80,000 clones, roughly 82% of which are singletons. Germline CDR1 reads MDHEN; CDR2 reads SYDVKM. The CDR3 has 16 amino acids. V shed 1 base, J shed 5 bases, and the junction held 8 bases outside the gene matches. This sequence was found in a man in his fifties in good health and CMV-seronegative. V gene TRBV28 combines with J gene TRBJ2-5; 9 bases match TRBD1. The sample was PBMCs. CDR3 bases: TGTGCCAGCAGTTTATTTTACAGGGGGCGAGAGGAGACCCAGTACTTC. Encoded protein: CASSLFYRGREETQYF. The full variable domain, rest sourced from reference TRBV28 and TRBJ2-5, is DVKVTQSSRYLVKRTGEKVFLECVQDMDHENMFWYRQDPGLGLRLIYFSYDVKMKEKGDIPEGYSVSREKKERFSLILESASTNQTSMYLCASSLFYRGREETQYFGPGTRLLVL.